This TCR beta chain is from a study of OX40 agonist ivuxolimab in advanced cancers. Across the study: A history of anti-PD-1, anti-PD-L1 or anti-CTLA-4 therapy was acceptable, and 30% to 45% had some.

Study-wide findings and caveats: Relative to CD4+, CD8+ T cells held more expanded clones on average. Clonal expansion among partial responders at 0.1-3.0 mg/kg ranked near the lowest.

V was trimmed by 2 bases and J by 1 base, leaving 11 bases between them. Germline V lookup: CDR1 SGHTA, CDR2 FQGNSA. The CDR3 loop spans 15 amino acids. The method was immunoSEQ multiplex PCR; TCRdb's version includes in-frame clones alone and lacks a portion of them. The sample has about 84,000 clones, roughly 80% seen once; the top ten hold roughly 2.5%. As concerns this clone: Its antigen is currently unknown.

Blood sampling took place at baseline, cycle 4 day 1, and cycle 7 day 1. The source of this sequence is an adult with an advanced solid tumor such as melanoma, head and neck, liver or kidney cancer. The input for sequencing was CD4+ or CD8+ T cells sorted from blood, taken in a trial of the OX40 agonist ivuxolimab. The chain combines TRBV7-2 with TRBJ1-1; D ambiguous. The CDR3 DNA reads TGTGCCAGCAGCTTATTGGGATCTACGAACACTGAAGCTTTCTTT. It codes for CASSLLGSTNTEAFF.